This record covers a single TCR beta chain. This specimen belongs to a study of control samples from healthy donors and cancer patients. The repertoire was sequenced with immunoSEQ multiplex PCR; TCRdb's copy has only in-frame clones and lacks some. The sample consists of 100,000 to 150,000 clones, roughly 90% of them appearing once. The germline V gene encodes CDR1 SEHNR and CDR2 FQNEAQ (reference sequence). The CDR3 runs 15 residues. V was clipped by 2 bases and J by 1 base, with 11 bases between them. This TCR was recovered from a man aged 18 to 29 in good health. The chain links TRBV7-9 to TRBJ1-1; D might be TRBD1 (5 bases). The sequencing sample was made of blood. In DNA, the CDR3 is TGTGCCAGCAGCTTAAAGGGACGGCCGAACACTGAAGCTTTCTTT. It specifies CASSLKGRPNTEAFF.